This TCR beta chain came from a study of T-cell memory formation after mild COVID-19. Findings and caveats of the study: Mainly in CM and EM were contracting CD4+ clones; CD8+ were in EMRA.

CDR1 and CDR2 (germline): SGHTA, FQGNSA. Trimming shortened V by 0 bases and J by 4 bases, and 19 bases separated the two germline ends. The CDR3 totals 17 residues. This clonotype was seen a handful of times. What it binds is not known. TCRdb reprocessed the 5' RACE reads via MiXCR and lists one record per CDR3 protein. Found here are 200,000 or so distinct CDR3 sequences, approximately 16% of them singletons; the top ten hold 2.4%. The sequence was obtained from an adult woman who had mild COVID-19 (a few samples of this study predate the infection). Cell type and time point are not known. The sample taken for sequencing was PBMCs or a T cell subset sorted from them (not recorded which). The V and J genes are TRBV7-2 and TRBJ2-7; D might be TRBD2 (6 bases). This chain's CDR3 is CASSLARVLSGQYEQYF. The DNA of the CDR3 is TGTGCCAGCAGCTTAGCGCGGGTTCTTAGCGGCCAATACGAGCAGTACTTC.